Listed below are T cell receptor beta chains from one sample, sequenced in a study of tumor and adjacent non-tumor tissue in lung cancer. TCRdb recomputed calls from the multiplex PCR reads with MiXCR, one row per CDR3 protein. Of 70,000 or so distinct CDR3 sequences in the sample, 60% were seen once. Material: lung tumor tissue. Source of these receptors: a man aged 45-65 years with non-small cell lung cancer. Both conserved end residues are part of each CDR3. The D gene is left open where the match is weak. Only part of the rows carry a size: once, few, many, or a class if the clone is expanded.

>-|TRBV10-3|TRBD1|TRBJ1-6
CAISEQTGEENNSPLHF
TGTGCCATTAGTGAGCAAACAGGGGAAGAAAATAATTCACCTCTCCACTTT
>few|TRBV6-5|TRBD2|TRBJ2-3
CASSYTREGGSIDTQYF
TGTGCCAGTAGTTACACCCGGGAGGGCGGGAGCATAGATACGCAGTATTTT
>-|TRBV6-1|TRBD1|TRBJ1-6
CASISWDRGNNSPLHF
TGTGCCAGCATTTCCTGGGACAGGGGGAATAATTCACCCCTCCATTTT
>once|TRBV6-1|TRBD1|TRBJ2-7
CVSKDRGLGYDQYF
TGTGTCAGCAAGGACAGGGGGCTTGGCTACGATCAGTACTTC
>-|TRBV4-2|-|TRBJ2-7
CASTPGPAEQYF
TGTGCCAGCACCCCAGGTCCTGCGGAGCAGTACTTC
>-|TRBV12-3/TRBV12-4|TRBD2|TRBJ2-7
CASSSQVAGLNEQYF
TGTGCCAGCAGTTCCCAGGTAGCGGGGCTAAACGAGCAGTATTTC
>once|TRBV10-3|TRBD1|TRBJ1-6
CAISQGENSPLHF
TGTGCCATCAGTCAGGGGGAGAATTCACCCCTCCACTTT
>many|TRBV6-1|-|TRBJ1-1
CASSEAGFGYGANTEAFF
TGTGCCAGCAGTGAAGCGGGGTTTGGCTATGGAGCGAACACTGAAGCTTTCTTT
>-|TRBV6-6|-|TRBJ2-7
CASSYSTEKQFYEQYF
TGTGCGAGCAGTTACTCGACGGAGAAACAGTTCTACGAGCAGTACTTC
>-|TRBV20-1|TRBD1|TRBJ2-3
CSAIGTGATDTQYF
TGCAGTGCTATTGGGACAGGGGCCACAGATACGCAGTATTTT
>-|TRBV24-1|TRBD2|TRBJ2-1
CATSWISGKQFF
TGTGCCACCTCCTGGATTAGCGGGAAGCAGTTCTTC
>-|TRBV7-8|-|TRBJ1-6
CVSSLEVDRRQSSLHF
TGTGTCAGCAGCTTAGAGGTCGACAGGAGGCAATCATCCCTCCACTTT
>-|TRBV2|-|TRBJ2-3
CASGEGTANTDTQYF
TGTGCCAGCGGTGAAGGGACGGCGAACACAGATACGCAGTATTTT
>many|TRBV5-4|-|TRBJ2-1
CASSVGRVSYNEQFF
TGTGCCAGCAGTGTAGGTAGGGTTTCCTACAATGAGCAGTTCTTC
>-|TRBV5-4|-|TRBJ2-7
CASSFDTYEYYF
TGTGCCAGCAGCTTCGACACCTACGAGTACTACTTC
>few|TRBV28|-|TRBJ1-5
CASSLTHQPQHF
TGTGCCAGCAGCCTAACTCATCAGCCCCAGCATTTT
>-|TRBV18|-|TRBJ2-7
CASSPLDRGTYEQYF
TGTGCCAGCTCACCACTAGATAGGGGGACCTACGAGCAGTACTTC
>many|TRBV11-2|-|TRBJ2-3
CASSSNPGRVLFSDTQYF
TGTGCCAGCAGCTCCAACCCTGGCAGGGTCCTATTCTCAGATACGCAGTATTTT
>-|TRBV11-2|TRBD2|TRBJ2-1
CASSLSAGAGNSYNDQFF
TGTGCCAGCAGCTTATCAGCGGGAGCGGGTAATTCCTACAATGACCAGTTCTTC
>medium-sized|TRBV15|TRBD2|TRBJ2-1
CATSTGTSGRNTYNEQFF
TGTGCCACCAGCACCGGGACTAGCGGGAGGAATACCTACAATGAGCAGTTCTTC
>-|TRBV9|-|TRBJ2-5
CASSPHGGGLQETQYF
TGTGCCAGCAGCCCCCACGGCGGGGGCTTACAAGAGACCCAGTACTTC
>-|TRBV11-1|-|TRBJ2-1
CASSLKRTENERFF
TGTGCCAGCAGCTTAAAACGGACAGAGAATGAGCGGTTCTTC
>-|TRBV28|-|TRBJ1-5
CASSLMGGERNQPQHF
TGTGCCAGCAGTTTAATGGGCGGGGAGAGAAATCAGCCCCAGCATTTT
>-|TRBV12-3/TRBV12-4|-|TRBJ2-7
CTSSQGWGEQYF
TGTACCAGCAGTCAGGGGTGGGGTGAGCAGTACTTC
>-|TRBV4-2|-|TRBJ2-1
CASSQEEERNEQFF
TGTGCCAGTAGCCAAGAAGAGGAGCGTAATGAGCAGTTCTTC
>-|TRBV14|-|TRBJ2-1
CASSQGQMYNEQFF
TGCGCCAGCAGCCAAGGACAGATGTACAATGAGCAGTTCTTC
>few|TRBV19|TRBD2|TRBJ2-1
CASKREGYNEQFF
TGTGCCAGCAAGCGGGAGGGGTACAATGAGCAGTTCTTC
>-|TRBV11-1|TRBD2|TRBJ2-1
CTSILGTSVRTQFF
TGTACCAGCATCTTAGGGACTAGCGTGAGGACCCAGTTCTTC
>-|TRBV19|TRBD1|TRBJ1-4
CASSMSGDRAGGMKKLFF
TGTGCCAGTAGTATGAGTGGGGACAGGGCCGGAGGTATGAAAAAACTGTTTTTT
>-|TRBV29-1|-|TRBJ2-7
CSVEGLVGSEKYF
TGCAGCGTTGAAGGTCTGGTAGGGAGCGAGAAGTACTTC
>once|TRBV28|TRBD1|TRBJ2-4
CASSHPGGGDFIQYF
TGTGCCAGCAGTCACCCAGGGGGTGGCGACTTCATTCAGTACTTC
>many|TRBV4-1|TRBD1|TRBJ2-7
CASSQDGTGESYEQYF
TGCGCCAGCAGCCAAGATGGGACAGGCGAGTCCTACGAGCAGTACTTC
>-|TRBV28|-|TRBJ1-2
CASQFGGSLYDYTF
TGTGCCAGCCAGTTCGGGGGCTCCCTTTATGACTACACCTTC
>-|TRBV2|-|TRBJ2-2
CVSVSTGELFF
TGTGTCAGCGTGTCGACCGGGGAGCTGTTTTTT
>many|TRBV12-3/TRBV12-4|-|TRBJ1-3
CASTYGGAGNTIYF
TGTGCCAGCACCTATGGGGGGGCTGGAAACACCATATATTTT
>many|TRBV30|TRBD1|TRBJ2-5
CAWSDLRGSGETQYF
TGTGCCTGGAGTGATCTCAGGGGGTCTGGGGAGACCCAGTACTTC
>-|TRBV6-5|TRBD1|TRBJ2-6
CGSSYRQGASGANVLTF
TGTGGCAGCAGTTACAGACAGGGGGCGTCTGGGGCCAACGTCTTGACTTTC
>-|TRBV28|TRBD2|TRBJ2-5
CASSTWTSGVETQYF
TGTGCCAGCAGTACCTGGACTAGCGGCGTCGAGACCCAGTACTTT
>many|TRBV29-1|TRBD2|TRBJ2-1
CSVEEDLAGEQFF
TGCAGCGTTGAAGAAGATCTAGCGGGTGAGCAGTTCTTC
>few|TRBV9|TRBD2|TRBJ2-2
CASSAQTSPTGELFF
TGTGCCAGCAGCGCGCAGACTAGCCCCACCGGGGAGCTGTTTTTT
>-|TRBV2|-|TRBJ2-1
CASIRGTYNEQFF
TGTGCCAGCATCCGGGGGACCTACAATGAGCAGTTCTTC
>many|TRBV5-1|TRBD1|TRBJ2-7
CASSLLGQGVYEQYF
TGCGCCAGCAGCTTGTTAGGACAGGGAGTCTACGAGCAGTACTTC
>many|TRBV6-2/TRBV6-3|TRBD2|TRBJ2-3
CASSRATSGLSDTQYF
TGTGCCAGCAGTCGAGCGACTAGCGGGCTTTCAGATACGCAGTATTTT
>-|TRBV12-3/TRBV12-4|-|TRBJ2-5
CASSHRYAEEETQYF
TGTGCCAGCAGTCATCGGTATGCCGAGGAAGAGACCCAGTACTTC
>many|TRBV11-2|-|TRBJ2-3
CASSSRRTHTGDTQYF
TGTGCCAGCAGCTCAAGAAGGACCCACACGGGGGATACGCAGTATTTT
>-|TRBV13|TRBD2|TRBJ2-1
CASSPWTSGRVNEQFF
TGTGCCAGTAGCCCATGGACTAGCGGGAGGGTCAATGAGCAGTTCTTC
>many|TRBV29-1|-|TRBJ2-1
CSVVAWDPRSYNEQFF
TGCAGCGTTGTGGCCTGGGACCCACGGTCCTACAATGAGCAGTTCTTC
>few|TRBV5-1|-|TRBJ1-2
CASSSGEGFTGGYTF
TGCGCCAGCAGCTCTGGGGAGGGCTTCACTGGAGGCTACACCTTC
>few|TRBV25-1|TRBD1|TRBJ1-1
CASSDYQGGADEAFF
TGTGCCAGCAGTGACTACCAGGGGGGCGCGGATGAAGCTTTCTTT
>many|TRBV6-5|-|TRBJ2-3
CASSYSPGADTQYF
TGTGCCAGCAGTTACTCGCCGGGGGCAGATACGCAGTATTTT
>many|TRBV30|-|TRBJ1-5
CAWSQTTSNQPQHF
TGTGCCTGGAGCCAAACAACAAGCAATCAGCCCCAGCATTTT
>-|TRBV6-2/TRBV6-3|-|TRBJ2-1
CARRDSVRANEQFF
TGTGCCAGGAGGGATAGCGTGAGGGCCAATGAGCAGTTCTTC
>-|TRBV28|-|TRBJ1-5
CASRSTTPPWGQPQHF
TGTGCCAGCAGATCCACAACACCTCCGTGGGGTCAGCCCCAGCATTTT
>-|TRBV5-1|TRBD2|TRBJ2-2
CASILMLAANTGELFF
TGCGCCAGCATCTTGATGCTAGCGGCAAACACCGGGGAGCTGTTTTTT
>many|TRBV28|-|TRBJ1-2
CASSTRAGYTYGYTF
TGTGCCAGCAGCACACGAGCAGGGTATACCTATGGCTACACCTTC
>-|TRBV24-1|TRBD1|TRBJ2-2
CATRGGAGTGPRNANTRELFF
TGTGCTACCAGGGGAGGTGCGGGGACAGGGCCCAGAAACGCGAACACCCGGGAGCTGTTTTTT
>few|TRBV11-2|-|TRBJ1-1
CASSPTSGRAIAFF
TGTGCCAGCAGCCCTACCTCGGGGAGGGCCATAGCTTTCTTT
>-|TRBV16|-|TRBJ1-5
CASSQSRGLGQPQHF
TGTGCCAGCAGCCAATCCAGGGGATTAGGTCAGCCCCAGCATTTT
>-|TRBV4-1|TRBD1|TRBJ2-1
CASCQVGGFYNEQFF
TGCGCCAGCTGCCAAGTAGGGGGCTTCTACAATGAGCAGTTCTTC